This TCR beta chain was profiled in a study of type 1 regulatory T cells. Overall study context: This in vitro CD4 product, T-allo10, is enriched for Tr1 cells and alloantigen-specific. Regarding the study as a whole: Compared with non-type 1 regulatory T cells, type 1 regulatory T cells showed a more restricted TCR repertoire.

The CDR3 is 16 amino acids. The ends lost 6 bases at V and 7 bases at J; junction bases unmatched: 17. Germline V lookup: CDR1 SGHTA, CDR2 FQGTGA. This clonotype occurred many times. Its matching antigen is unknown. TCRdb processed the reads anew with MiXCR; each CDR3 protein has one entry. The top ten clones hold less than 45% of a sample with about 5,000 distinct CDR3 sequences, about 26% of them seen once. This clonotype was sampled from a human donor in good health. Input material: cultured type 1 regulatory T (Tr1) cells, either the whole culture or a sorted fraction (not recorded which). J is TRBJ2-5 and V is TRBV7-3; TRBD2 agrees at 7 bases. For the CDR3, the DNA is TGTGCCAGCAGTCAACTCCCGACTAGCCGGCTGGGGACCCAGTACTTC. Its translation: CASSQLPTSRLGTQYF.